This TCR beta chain was profiled in a study of radiotherapy plus CTLA-4 blockade in lung cancer. Study-level information: Among enrolled patients, 15% to 20% responded and less than 40% achieved disease control. Study observations and caveats: Reportedly, early blood T cell clone dynamics best predicted response, with interferon-beta. Once radiotherapy plus ipilimumab had been given, TCR clones derived from tumor expanded in blood.

V was trimmed by 4 bases and J by 2 bases, leaving 17 bases between them. From germline, CDR1 is GTSNPN and CDR2 SVGIG (reference sequence). The CDR3 sequence is 15 residues long. Ipilimumab-mediated CTLA-4 blockade plus focal radiation was given to patients having chemo-refractory metastatic non-small-cell lung cancer. Data came from immunoSEQ multiplex PCR; TCRdb stores just in-frame clones and leaves some out. The sample records 43,000 or so clones, roughly 63% being singletons. Turning to this clone: What it binds is not known.

The specimen comprised peripheral blood, sampled from a patient treated with radiotherapy plus ipilimumab. The genes are TRBV30 and TRBJ2-5; a possible D gene is TRBD2 (5 bases). This sequence originates from a human donor with non-small cell lung cancer who had a partial response to radiotherapy plus ipilimumab. The CDR3 nucleotides read TGTGCCTGGAAAGAGGGAGTGGGCACTCAAGAGACCCAGTACTTC. Translating it yields CAWKEGVGTQETQYF.